This T cell receptor (beta chain) was sequenced in a study of tumor and adjacent non-tumor tissue in lung cancer. Broader study findings: In normal lung, the top 100 clones were significantly more dominant than in tumor.

The V gene's germline CDR1 is SGHKS and CDR2 YYEKEE (reference sequence). Between the trimmed V and J ends, which lost 4 bases and 3 bases, there was a span of 12 bases. This CDR3 has 14 residues. This sample's RNA came from whole unsorted tissue. The library came from three nested PCR rounds adapted from ARM-PCR protocols. MiXCR, run by TCRdb on the multiplex PCR reads, gives a single entry per CDR3 protein. The table has some 71,000 distinct CDR3 sequences, 55% to 80% seen once; the top ten hold approximately 9%. This clonotype was seen many times. As yet, its antigen is unknown. The sequencing sample was made of lung tumor tissue. This TCR derives from a middle-aged woman with non-small cell lung cancer. The chain has TRBV5-5 and TRBJ2-3; weak D call: TRBD2 (7 bases). The CDR3 loop reads CASSQGGGTDTQYF. The CDR3 coding sequence is TGTGCCAGCAGCCAGGGAGGGGGAACAGATACGCAGTATTTT.